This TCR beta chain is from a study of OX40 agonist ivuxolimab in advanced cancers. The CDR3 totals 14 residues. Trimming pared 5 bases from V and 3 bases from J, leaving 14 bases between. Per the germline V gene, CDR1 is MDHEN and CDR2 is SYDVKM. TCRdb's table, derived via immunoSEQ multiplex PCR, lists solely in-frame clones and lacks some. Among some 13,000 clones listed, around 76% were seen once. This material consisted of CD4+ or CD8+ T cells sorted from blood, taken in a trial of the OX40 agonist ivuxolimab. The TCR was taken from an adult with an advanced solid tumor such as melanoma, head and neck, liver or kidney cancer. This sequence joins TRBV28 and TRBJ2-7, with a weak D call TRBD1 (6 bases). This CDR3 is CASSPHRDVYEQYF. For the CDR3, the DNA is TGTGCCAGCAGTCCCCACAGGGACGTCTACGAGCAGTACTTC.